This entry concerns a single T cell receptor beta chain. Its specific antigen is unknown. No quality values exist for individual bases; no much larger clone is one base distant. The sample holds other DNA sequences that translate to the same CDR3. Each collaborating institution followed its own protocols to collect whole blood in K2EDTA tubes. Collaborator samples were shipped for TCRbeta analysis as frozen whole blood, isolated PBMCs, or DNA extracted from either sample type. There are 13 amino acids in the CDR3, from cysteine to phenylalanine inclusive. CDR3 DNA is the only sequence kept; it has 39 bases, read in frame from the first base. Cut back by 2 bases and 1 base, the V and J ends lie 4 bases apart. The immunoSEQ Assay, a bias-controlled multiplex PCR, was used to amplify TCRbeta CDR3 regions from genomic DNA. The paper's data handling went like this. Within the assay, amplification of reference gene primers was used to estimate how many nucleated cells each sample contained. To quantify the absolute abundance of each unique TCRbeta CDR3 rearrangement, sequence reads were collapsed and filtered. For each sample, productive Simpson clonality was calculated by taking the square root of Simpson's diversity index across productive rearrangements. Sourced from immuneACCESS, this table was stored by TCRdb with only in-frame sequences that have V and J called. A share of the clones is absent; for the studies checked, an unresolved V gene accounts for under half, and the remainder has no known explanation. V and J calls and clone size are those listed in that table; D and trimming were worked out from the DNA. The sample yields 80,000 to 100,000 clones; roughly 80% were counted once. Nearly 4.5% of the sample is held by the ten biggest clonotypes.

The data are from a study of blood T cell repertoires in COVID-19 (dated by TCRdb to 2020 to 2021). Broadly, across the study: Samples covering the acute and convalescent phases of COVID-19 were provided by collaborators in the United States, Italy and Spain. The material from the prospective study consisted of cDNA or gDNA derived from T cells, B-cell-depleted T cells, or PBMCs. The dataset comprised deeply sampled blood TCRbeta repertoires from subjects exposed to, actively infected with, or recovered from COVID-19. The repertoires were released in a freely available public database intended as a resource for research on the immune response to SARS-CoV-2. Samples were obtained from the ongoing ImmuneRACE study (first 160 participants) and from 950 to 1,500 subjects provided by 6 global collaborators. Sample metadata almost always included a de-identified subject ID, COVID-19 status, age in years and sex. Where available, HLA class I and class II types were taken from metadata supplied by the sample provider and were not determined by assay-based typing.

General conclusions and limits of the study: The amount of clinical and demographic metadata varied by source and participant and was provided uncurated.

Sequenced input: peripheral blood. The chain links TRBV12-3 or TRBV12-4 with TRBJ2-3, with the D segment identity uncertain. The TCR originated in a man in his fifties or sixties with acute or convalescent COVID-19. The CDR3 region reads CASSLTGTDTQYF. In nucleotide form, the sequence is TGTGCCAGCAGTTTAACTGGCACAGATACGCAGTATTTT.